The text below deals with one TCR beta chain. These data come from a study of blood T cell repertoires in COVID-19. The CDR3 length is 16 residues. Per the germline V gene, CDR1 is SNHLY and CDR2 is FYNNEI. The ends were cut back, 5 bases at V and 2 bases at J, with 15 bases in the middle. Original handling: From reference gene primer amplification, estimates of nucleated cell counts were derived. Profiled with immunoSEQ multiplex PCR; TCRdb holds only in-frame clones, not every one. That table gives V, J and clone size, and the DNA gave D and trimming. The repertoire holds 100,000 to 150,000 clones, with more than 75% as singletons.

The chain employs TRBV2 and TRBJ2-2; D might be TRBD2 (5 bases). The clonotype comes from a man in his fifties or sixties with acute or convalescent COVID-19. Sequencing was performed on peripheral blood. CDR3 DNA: TGTGCCAGCAGTCCCCCAACTAGTGTTAACACCGGGGAGCTGTTTTTT. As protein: CASSPPTSVNTGELFF.